This T cell receptor beta chain was found in a study of cytomegalovirus exposure and HLA in healthy donors. Study-wide context: The 550 to 800 first-cohort repertoires and the 95 to 150 validation repertoires shared the same platform, a later analysis reported.

This CDR3 has 12 residues. V shed 5 bases and J shed 4 bases, with 9 bases lying between them. The germline gives CDR1 SEHNR, CDR2 FQNEAQ (reference sequence). Note on this clone: Its antigen remains unidentified.

Produced via immunoSEQ multiplex PCR; TCRdb's table is partial and in-frame only. The sample holds about 250,000 clones, 80% to 90% seen once. Regarding the study as a whole: The listing of 150 to 200 TCR beta chains classed them as cytomegalovirus-associated. The classifier reportedly diagnosed cytomegalovirus status with high specificity and sensitivity.

The sequenced sample was PBMCs. The sequence was collected from a man aged 18 to 35 in good health and CMV-seronegative. The genes are TRBV7-9 and TRBJ2-7, with D unclear. The CDR3 loop is CASSPTVYEQYF. For the CDR3, the DNA is TGTGCCAGCAGCCCTACCGTGTACGAGCAGTACTTC. Full variable domain (outside the CDR3, taken from reference TRBV7-9 and TRBJ2-7): DTGVSQNPRHKITKRGQNVTFRCDPISEHNRLYWYRQTLGQGPEFLTYFQNEAQLEKSRLLSDRFSAERPKGSFSTLEIQRTEQGDSAMYLCASSPTVYEQYFGPGTRLTVT.